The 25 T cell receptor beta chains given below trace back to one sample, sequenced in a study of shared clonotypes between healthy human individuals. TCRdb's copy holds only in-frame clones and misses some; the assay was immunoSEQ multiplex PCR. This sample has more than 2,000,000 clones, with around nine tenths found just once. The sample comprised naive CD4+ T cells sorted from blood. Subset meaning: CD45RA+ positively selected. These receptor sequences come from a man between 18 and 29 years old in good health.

The CDR3 DNA is TGTGCCTGGAGACGGTTGAACACTGAAGCTTTCTTT. Translation gives CAWRRLNTEAFF. The V gene is TRBV30, the J gene TRBJ1-1; D call uncertain. This CDR3 has 12 amino acids. V lost 3 bases, J lost 0 bases, and 5 bases lay in between. The germline V gene has CDR1 GTSNPN and CDR2 SVGIG (reference sequence). Drawing the rest from reference TRBV30 and TRBJ1-1, the complete variable domain is SQTIHQWPATLVQPVGSPLSLECTVEGTSNPNLYWYRQAAGRGLQLLFYSVGIGQISSEVPQNLSASRPQDRQFILSSKKLLLSDSGFYLCAWRRLNTEAFFGQGTRLTVV.

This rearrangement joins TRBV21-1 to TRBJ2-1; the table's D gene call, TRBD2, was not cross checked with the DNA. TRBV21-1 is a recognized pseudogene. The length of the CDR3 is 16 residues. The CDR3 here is CASSKAQRETHNEQFF. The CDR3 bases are TGTGCCAGCAGCAAAGCGCAGCGGGAGACTCACAATGAGCAGTTCTTC.

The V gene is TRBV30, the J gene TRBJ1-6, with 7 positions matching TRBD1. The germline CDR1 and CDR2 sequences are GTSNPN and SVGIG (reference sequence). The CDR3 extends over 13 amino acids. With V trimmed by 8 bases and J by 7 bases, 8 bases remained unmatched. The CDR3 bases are TGTGCCCGACAGACAGGGCCGAATTCACCCCTCCACTTT. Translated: CARQTGPNSPLHF.

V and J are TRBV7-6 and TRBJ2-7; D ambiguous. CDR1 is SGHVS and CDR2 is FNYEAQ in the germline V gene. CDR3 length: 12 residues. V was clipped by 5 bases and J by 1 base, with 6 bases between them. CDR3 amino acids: CASSVNSYEQYF. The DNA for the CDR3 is TGTGCCAGCAGCGTCAATTCCTACGAGCAGTACTTC.

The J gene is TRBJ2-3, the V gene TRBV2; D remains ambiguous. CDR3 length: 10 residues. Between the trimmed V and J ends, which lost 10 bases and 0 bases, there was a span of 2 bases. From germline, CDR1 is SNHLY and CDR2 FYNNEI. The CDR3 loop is CAISTDTQYF. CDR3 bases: TGTGCCATTAGCACAGATACGCAGTATTTT.

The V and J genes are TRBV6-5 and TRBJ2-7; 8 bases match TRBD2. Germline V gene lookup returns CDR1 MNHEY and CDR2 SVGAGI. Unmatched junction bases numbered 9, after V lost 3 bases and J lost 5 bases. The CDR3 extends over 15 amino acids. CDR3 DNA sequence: TGTGCCAGCAGTTATACGACGGGAGGGCCCCACGAGCAGTACTTC. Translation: CASSYTTGGPHEQYF.

CDR3 coding DNA: TGTGCCAGCAGCTTGGACAGGGTGGATGAAAAACTGTTTTTT. Amino acids: CASSLDRVDEKLFF. V gene TRBV5-6 combines with J gene TRBJ1-4; possibly TRBD1 for D (6 bases). The V gene lost 0 bases and the J gene lost 6 bases, with 9 bases spanning the gap. The CDR3 has 14 amino acids. The germline CDR1 and CDR2 sequences are SGHDT and YYEEEE.

Here the CDR3 DNA reads TGTGCCAGCAGCTTTCAGGGGACAGAGACCCAGTACTTC. Protein sequence: CASSFQGTETQYF. The chain joins TRBV11-3 to TRBJ2-5; D possibly corresponds to TRBD1 (6 bases). From germline, CDR1 is SGHNT and CDR2 YENEEA. This CDR3 contains 13 residues. V lost 3 bases to trimming and J lost 4 bases, with 9 bases between them.

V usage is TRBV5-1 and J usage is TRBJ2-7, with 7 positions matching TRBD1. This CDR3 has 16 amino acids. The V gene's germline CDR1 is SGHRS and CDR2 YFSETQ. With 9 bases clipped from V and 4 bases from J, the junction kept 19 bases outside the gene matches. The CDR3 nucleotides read TGCGCCACCGCAACAAGCCCGGGACAGAAATTTTACGAGCAGTACTTC. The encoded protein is CATATSPGQKFYEQYF.

The CDR3 reads CATSPTGANNSNQPQHF. CDR3 bases: TGTGCCACCAGCCCGACAGGGGCCAACAATAGCAATCAGCCCCAGCATTTT. The rearrangement links TRBV15 to TRBJ1-5, with 8 nucleotides matching TRBD1. CDR3 size: 17 residues. Germline CDR1 is LNHNV and CDR2 is YYDKDF (reference sequence). The junction had 9 bases not matched to a gene; V was cut back by 5 bases and J by 0 bases.

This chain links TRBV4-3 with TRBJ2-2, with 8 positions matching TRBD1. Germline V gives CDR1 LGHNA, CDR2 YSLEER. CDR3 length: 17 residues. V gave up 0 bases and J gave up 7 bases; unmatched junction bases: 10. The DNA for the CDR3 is TGCGCCAGCAGCCAAGATACCGGGACAGGCTCCCGCGGGGAGCTGTTTTTT. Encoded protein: CASSQDTGTGSRGELFF.

For the CDR3, the DNA is TGTGCCAGCAGAGACCCGAGCGGGTCCCACGAGCAGTACTTC. Its protein product is CASRDPSGSHEQYF. The genes are TRBV28 and TRBJ2-7; D perhaps matches TRBD2 (6 bases). The CDR3 loop spans 14 amino acids. V was clipped by 6 bases and J by 5 bases, with 17 bases between them. Germline-derived CDR1 and CDR2 are MDHEN and SYDVKM.

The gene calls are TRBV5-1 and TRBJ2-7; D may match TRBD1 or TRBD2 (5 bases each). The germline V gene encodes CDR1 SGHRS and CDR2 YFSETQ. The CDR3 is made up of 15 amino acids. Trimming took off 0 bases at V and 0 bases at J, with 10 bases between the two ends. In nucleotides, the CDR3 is TGCGCCAGCAGCTTGGACGGGGCCGACTCCTACGAGCAGTACTTC. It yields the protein CASSLDGADSYEQYF.

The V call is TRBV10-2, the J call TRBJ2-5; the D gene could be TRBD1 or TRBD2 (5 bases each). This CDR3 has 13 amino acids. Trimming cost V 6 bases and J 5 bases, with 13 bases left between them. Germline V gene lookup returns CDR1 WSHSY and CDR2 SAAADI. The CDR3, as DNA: TGCGCCAGCAGGATGGGGGTCGGGGAGACCCAGTACTTC. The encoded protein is CASRMGVGETQYF.

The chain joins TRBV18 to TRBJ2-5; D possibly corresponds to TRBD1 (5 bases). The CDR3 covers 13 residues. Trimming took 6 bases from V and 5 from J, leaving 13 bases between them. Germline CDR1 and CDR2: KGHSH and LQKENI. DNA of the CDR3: TGTGCCAGCTCCGCAGGTCCAGGGGAGACCCAGTACTTC. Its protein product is CASSAGPGETQYF.

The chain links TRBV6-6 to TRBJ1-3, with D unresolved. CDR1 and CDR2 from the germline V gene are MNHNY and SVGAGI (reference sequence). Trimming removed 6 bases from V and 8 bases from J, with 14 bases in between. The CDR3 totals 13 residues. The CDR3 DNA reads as TGTGCCAGCAGCCCTCCAGGCCGGGACACCATATATTTT. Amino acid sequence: CASSPPGRDTIYF.

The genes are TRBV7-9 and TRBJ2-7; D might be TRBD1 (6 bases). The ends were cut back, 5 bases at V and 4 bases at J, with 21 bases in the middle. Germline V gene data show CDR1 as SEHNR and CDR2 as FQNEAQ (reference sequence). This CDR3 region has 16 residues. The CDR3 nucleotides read TGTGCCAGCAGCCCCCTACCCTCACAGGGCCGGTACGAGCAGTACTTC. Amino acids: CASSPLPSQGRYEQYF.

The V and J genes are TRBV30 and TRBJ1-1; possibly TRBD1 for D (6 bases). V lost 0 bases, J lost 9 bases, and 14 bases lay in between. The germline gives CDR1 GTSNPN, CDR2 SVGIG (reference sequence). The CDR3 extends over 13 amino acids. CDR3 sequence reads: CAWSVQGAGKAFF. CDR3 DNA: TGTGCCTGGAGTGTACAGGGCGCGGGGAAAGCTTTCTTT.

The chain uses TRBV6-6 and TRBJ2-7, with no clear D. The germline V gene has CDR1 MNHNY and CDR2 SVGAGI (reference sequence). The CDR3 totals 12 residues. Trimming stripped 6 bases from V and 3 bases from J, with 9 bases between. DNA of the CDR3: TGTGCCAGCAGCCGGGCCTTCTACGAGCAGTACTTC. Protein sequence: CASSRAFYEQYF.

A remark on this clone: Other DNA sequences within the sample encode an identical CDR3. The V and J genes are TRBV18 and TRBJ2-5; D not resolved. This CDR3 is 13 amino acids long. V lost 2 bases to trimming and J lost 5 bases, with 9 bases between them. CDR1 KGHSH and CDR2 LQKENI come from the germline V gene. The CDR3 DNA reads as TGTGCCAGCTCACCAGTGGTTGGGGAGACCCAGTACTTC. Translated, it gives CASSPVVGETQYF.

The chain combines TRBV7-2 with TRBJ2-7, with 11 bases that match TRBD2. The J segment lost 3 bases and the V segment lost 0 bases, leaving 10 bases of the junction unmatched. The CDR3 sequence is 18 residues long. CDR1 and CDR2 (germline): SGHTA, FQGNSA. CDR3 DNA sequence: TGTGCCAGCAGCTTAGCCACATTTAGCGGGAGGGGCGACTACGAGCAGTACTTC. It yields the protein CASSLATFSGRGDYEQYF.

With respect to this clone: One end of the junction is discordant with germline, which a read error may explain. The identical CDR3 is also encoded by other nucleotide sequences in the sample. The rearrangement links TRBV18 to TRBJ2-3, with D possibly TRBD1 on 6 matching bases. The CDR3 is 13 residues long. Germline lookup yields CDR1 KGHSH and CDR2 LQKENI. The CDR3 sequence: CASSPQGTDTQYF. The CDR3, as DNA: TGTGCCAGCTCCCCACAGGGAACAGATACGCAGTATTTT.

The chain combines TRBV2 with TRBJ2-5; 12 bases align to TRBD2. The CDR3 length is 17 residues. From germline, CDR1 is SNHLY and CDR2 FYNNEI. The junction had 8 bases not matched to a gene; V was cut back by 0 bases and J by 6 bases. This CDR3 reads CASSEALKTSGGKTQYF. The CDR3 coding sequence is TGTGCCAGCAGTGAAGCGCTCAAGACTAGCGGGGGAAAGACCCAGTACTTC.

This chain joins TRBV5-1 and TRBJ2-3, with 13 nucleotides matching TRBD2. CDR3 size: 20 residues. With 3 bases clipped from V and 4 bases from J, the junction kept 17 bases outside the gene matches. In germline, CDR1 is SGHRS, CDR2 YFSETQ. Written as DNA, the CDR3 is TGCGCCAGCAGCTCCGGACTAGCGGGAGCGGCGCAGCTTCGGCCAGATACGCAGTATTTT. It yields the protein CASSSGLAGAAQLRPDTQYF.

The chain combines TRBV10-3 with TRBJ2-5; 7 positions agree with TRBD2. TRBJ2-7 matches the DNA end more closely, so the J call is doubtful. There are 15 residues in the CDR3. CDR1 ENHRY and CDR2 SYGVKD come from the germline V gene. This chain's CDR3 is CAISGGASGSYEQYF. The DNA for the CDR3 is TGTGCCATCAGTGGTGGCGCTAGCGGATCCTACGAGCAGTACTTC.